Following are 13 T cell receptor beta chains from one sample sequenced in a study of blood T cells in healthy people across ages. The authors ran a second PCR of 7 to 11 cycles using a sample-barcoded 5' primer and a J-beta primer mix. TCRdb re-derived calls from the 5' RACE reads in MiXCR, one entry per CDR3 protein. The sample lists hundreds of thousands of distinct CDR3 sequences; around 52% were seen once. The sample taken for sequencing was blood. These receptors were collected from a woman of 80 years or more in good health.

The chain carries TRBV13 and TRBJ1-2; unclear D gene. The germline V gene has CDR1 PRHDT and CDR2 FYEKMQ (reference sequence). CDR3 length: 13 amino acids. V was trimmed by 0 bases and J by 8 bases, leaving 10 bases between them. The CDR3 DNA follows: TGTGCCAGCAGCTTAGGCCCGGCGGAAGGCTACACCTTC. Translated: CASSLGPAEGYTF.

This sequence joins TRBV29-1 and TRBJ2-1; the match to TRBD2 covers 11 bases. Germline assignment: CDR1 SQVTM and CDR2 ANQGSEA. The CDR3 is 15 residues long. With 6 bases clipped from V and 9 bases from J, the junction kept 13 bases outside the gene matches. The CDR3 DNA follows: TGCAGCGTGATAGCGGGGGGGCTCCTACAACCTGAGCAGTTCTTC. Protein: CSVIAGGLLQPEQFF.

This chain connects TRBV29-1 to TRBJ2-1; the D call may be TRBD1 or TRBD2 (5 bases each). The V gene's germline CDR1 is SQVTM and CDR2 ANQGSEA. V was clipped by 7 bases and J by 3 bases, with 13 bases between them. The CDR3 consists of 13 residues. The CDR3 sequence: CSATGTVYNEQFF. In DNA form, the CDR3 reads TGCAGCGCTACCGGGACGGTCTACAATGAGCAGTTCTTC.

The chain employs TRBV10-1 and TRBJ2-7, with 7 bases aligning to TRBD2. The CDR3 covers 15 residues. Germline loops: CDR1 WNHNN, CDR2 SYGVQD (reference sequence). The ends lost 1 base at V and 0 bases at J; junction bases unmatched: 3. The DNA of the CDR3 is TGCGCCAGCAGTGAGTTTCGCGGGAGCTCCTACGAGCAGTACTTC. It translates to CASSEFRGSSYEQYF.

The rearrangement joins TRBV5-5 to TRBJ2-3; TRBD1 matches 7 bases. CDR3 length: 16 amino acids. Losses at the gene ends were 3 bases for V and 2 bases for J; bases not matched to a gene: 9. Germline V CDR1 and CDR2: SGHKS, YYEKEE (reference sequence). The CDR3: CASSSPRDSLTDTQYF. The CDR3 nucleotides are TGTGCCAGCAGCTCCCCCCGGGACAGCCTCACAGATACGCAGTATTTT.

The chain carries TRBV7-2 and TRBJ2-1, with D perhaps TRBD1 (5 bases). CDR1 SGHTA and CDR2 FQGNSA come from the germline V gene. The CDR3 has 15 residues. The V end lost 1 base, the J end lost 4 bases, and 11 bases lay between the germline ends. The CDR3 reads CASSLDRRSYNEQFF. The CDR3 region has the DNA TGTGCCAGCAGCTTAGACAGGCGCTCTTACAATGAGCAGTTCTTC.

A note on this clonotype: A much larger clone sits a single nucleotide away, making a read error possible. The chain recombines TRBV20-1 with TRBJ2-1; 10 bases map to TRBD2. With 8 bases clipped from V and 3 bases from J, the junction kept 7 bases outside the gene matches. The CDR3 length is 14 residues. Germline V gene sequence: CDR1 DFQATT, CDR2 SNEGSKA (reference sequence). The CDR3 sequence: CSTPSGGDYNEQFF. The DNA of the CDR3 is TGCAGTACTCCCAGCGGGGGGGACTACAATGAGCAGTTCTTC.

In the case of this clonotype: A clone one base away is much larger, so this may be a read error. The chain carries TRBV5-1 and TRBJ2-1; no clear D gene. CDR3 length: 14 residues. V was shortened by 4 bases and J by 2 bases, with 10 bases between the two germline ends. The V gene's germline CDR1 is SGHRS and CDR2 YFSETQ. The CDR3 DNA reads TGCGCCAGCAGCGTGGCCCTAGCCTACAATGAGCAGTTCTTC. Protein sequence: CASSVALAYNEQFF. The variable domain in full, with the rest retrieved from reference TRBV5-1 and TRBJ2-1, is KAGVTQTPRYLIKTRGQQVTLSCSPISGHRSVSWYQQTPGQGLQFLFEYFSETQRNKGNFPGRFSGRQFSNSRSEMNVSTLELGDSALYLCASSVALAYNEQFFGPGTRLTVL.

This rearrangement joins TRBV28 to TRBJ2-5; 7 positions match TRBD2. Trimming cost V 7 bases and J 5 bases; bases outside gene matches: 19. Germline assignment: CDR1 MDHEN and CDR2 SYDVKM. CDR3 length: 17 residues. The CDR3 here is CASTTSRSRVSSETQYF. As DNA, the CDR3 is TGTGCCAGCACGACTAGCAGGAGTAGAGTTAGTTCGGAGACCCAGTACTTC.

V gene TRBV28 combines with J gene TRBJ2-5; 13 nucleotides match TRBD2. The CDR3 contains 16 residues. Per germline, CDR1 MDHEN and CDR2 SYDVKM. Unmatched junction bases numbered 8, after V lost 5 bases and J lost 5 bases. In DNA form, the CDR3 reads TGTGCCAGCAGTACTCCAACTAGCGGGGGGGACGAGACCCAGTACTTC. Amino acids: CASSTPTSGGDETQYF.

The rearrangement joins TRBV30 to TRBJ2-1, with 7 bases aligning to TRBD1. Unmatched junction bases numbered 5, after V lost 8 bases and J lost 1 base. The V gene's germline CDR1 is GTSNPN and CDR2 SVGIG (reference sequence). The CDR3 is 13 residues long. The CDR3 nucleotides read TGTGCCACCGACAGGGTTTCCTACAATGAGCAGTTCTTC. Amino acids: CATDRVSYNEQFF.

V and J are TRBV20-1 and TRBJ2-5; 11 nucleotides line up with TRBD2. The J call is in doubt because the DNA end fits TRBJ2-7 better. The CDR3 is made up of 14 amino acids. Germline CDR1 reads DFQATT; CDR2 reads SNEGSKA (reference sequence). The CDR3 here is CSARQTSGTYEQYF. CDR3 in DNA: TGCAGTGCTAGGCAGACTAGCGGGACCTACGAGCAGTACTTC.

The chain couples TRBV12-3 or TRBV12-4 to TRBJ2-2; D not resolved. CDR3 length: 14 residues. The V and J ends lost 3 bases and 5 bases respectively, with 10 bases between them. The CDR3 coding sequence is TGTGCCAGCAGTTTGTCTCAGATTACCGGGGAGCTGTTTTTT. It is translated as CASSLSQITGELFF.